Presented here are 20 T cell receptor beta chains from one specimen sequenced in a study of control samples from healthy donors and cancer patients (dated by TCRdb to 2018 to 2021). The library was generated by the immunoSEQ multiplex PCR assay. TCRdb limited this immuneACCESS table to in-frame rearrangements with V and J called. A share of clones is missing; checked studies link under half to unresolved V genes, and the rest is unexplained. The sample table holds approximately 86,000 clones, of which 85% to 95% were seen once. Approximately 1.5% of the sample rests with the top ten. The sample consisted of blood. These receptors all come from a woman aged 25 to 39 in good health.

The chain links TRBV4-1 to TRBJ1-1, with no clear D. The ends were cut back, 4 bases at V and 6 bases at J, with 12 bases in the middle. Germline V lookup: CDR1 MGHRA, CDR2 YSYEKL. The CDR3 spans 13 residues. The CDR3: CASSPTDFAEAFF. CDR3 in DNA: TGCGCCAGCAGCCCTACGGATTTCGCTGAAGCTTTCTTT.

The chain employs TRBV7-8 and TRBJ2-5, with D perhaps matching TRBD1 (6 bases). The CDR3 extends over 13 amino acids. Trimming stripped 4 bases from V and 5 bases from J, with 11 bases between. The germline gives CDR1 SGHVS, CDR2 FQNEAQ. CDR3 in DNA: TGTGCCAGCAGCTGGGGACAACGGGAGACCCAGTACTTC. It translates to CASSWGQRETQYF.

The rearrangement uses TRBV5-1 and TRBJ2-5; D uncertain. V gave up 0 bases and J gave up 4 bases, with 13 bases separating them. The germline V gene has CDR1 SGHRS and CDR2 YFSETQ. The CDR3 contains 15 residues. CDR3 in DNA: TGCGCCAGCAGCTTGGCCCTAGGTTCCGGAGAGACCCAGTACTTC. Its protein product is CASSLALGSGETQYF.

J is TRBJ2-5 and V is TRBV3-1 (or the pseudogene TRBV3-2); D may be TRBD2 (5 bases). Between the trimmed V and J ends, which lost 2 bases and 6 bases, there was a span of 16 bases. Germline V gives CDR1 LGHDT, CDR2 YNNKEL (reference sequence). This CDR3 contains 15 residues. The CDR3 protein is CASSQTGGSRKTQYF. The CDR3 DNA reads TGTGCCAGCAGCCAAACTGGTGGGAGTCGGAAGACCCAGTACTTC.

The rearrangement links TRBV10-3 to TRBJ1-1; D ambiguous. The germline V gene encodes CDR1 ENHRY and CDR2 SYGVKD. The V end lost 6 bases, the J end lost 6 bases, and 11 bases lay between the germline ends. This CDR3 comprises 12 residues. Here the CDR3 reads CAIRGGNAEAFF. The DNA for the CDR3 is TGTGCCATCAGGGGTGGCAATGCTGAAGCTTTCTTT.

The V gene is TRBV4-1, the J gene TRBJ2-1, with TRBD2 identical over 11 bases. The ends lost 0 bases at V and 10 bases at J; junction bases unmatched: 5. The CDR3 is made up of 15 amino acids. Germline values: CDR1 MGHRA, CDR2 YSYEKL. DNA of the CDR3: TGCGCCAGCAGCCAAGATAGCGGGGGGGCAAGGGAGCAGTTCTTC. Its protein product is CASSQDSGGAREQFF.

The V and J genes are TRBV6-5 and TRBJ1-2, with 8 bases identical to TRBD1. The CDR3 is 13 residues long. CDR1 is MNHEY and CDR2 is SVGAGI in the germline V gene. The V gene end was trimmed by 5 bases and the J gene end by 4 bases; junction bases not matched to a gene: 3. The CDR3 reads CASSTQGGYGYTF. CDR3 nucleotides: TGTGCCAGCAGTACACAGGGGGGCTATGGCTACACCTTC.

The genes are TRBV27 and TRBJ2-1; D unresolved. The CDR3 is made up of 14 amino acids. The V end was cut by 6 bases, the J end by 0 bases, with 9 bases between. Germline CDR1 and CDR2: MNHEY and SMNVEV (reference sequence). In DNA form, the CDR3 reads TGTGCCAGCAGAACAGCGTACTCCTACAATGAGCAGTTCTTC. Its translation is CASRTAYSYNEQFF.

This clone was recorded only once. The rearrangement joins TRBV6-2 or TRBV6-3 to TRBJ1-2, with D possibly TRBD1 on 5 matching bases. Between the trimmed V and J ends, which lost 5 bases and 1 base, there was a span of 8 bases. CDR3 size: 13 residues. CDR1 and CDR2 from the germline V gene are MNHEY and SVGEGT. The CDR3 DNA is TGTGCCAGCAGTCTGACAGTTAACTATGGCTACACCTTC. This translates into CASSLTVNYGYTF.

The J gene is TRBJ2-7, the V gene TRBV3-1 (or the pseudogene TRBV3-2); D possibly uses TRBD1 or TRBD2 (5 bases each). This CDR3 has 15 amino acids. Trimming removed 4 bases at V and 5 bases at J, with 18 bases between. Per germline, CDR1 LGHDT and CDR2 YNNKEL (reference sequence). The CDR3 DNA is TGTGCCAGCAGCCCCTTTTACGGGACCCTTAACGAGCAGTACTTC. This sequence encodes CASSPFYGTLNEQYF.

The chain couples TRBV18 to TRBJ2-7; TRBD2 aligns across 7 bases. J was trimmed by 7 bases and V by 4 bases; bases with no gene match: 16. The CDR3 contains 16 residues. CDR1 is KGHSH and CDR2 is LQKENI in the germline V gene. The CDR3 here is CASSQGEGLGTKEQYF. The CDR3 DNA follows: TGTGCCAGCTCACAGGGAGAAGGGTTGGGGACTAAAGAGCAGTACTTC.

The rearrangement links TRBV28 to TRBJ1-6; D not resolved. Trimming took off 8 bases at V and 6 bases at J, with 11 bases between the two ends. The CDR3 has 13 residues. Germline loops: CDR1 MDHEN, CDR2 SYDVKM. CDR3 sequence: CASQSHTNSPLHF. DNA of the CDR3: TGTGCCAGCCAGAGCCACACTAATTCACCCCTCCACTTT.

The V call is TRBV5-8, the J call TRBJ2-2; unclear D gene. The ends were cut back, 0 bases at V and 4 bases at J, with 7 bases in the middle. Germline assignment: CDR1 SGHTS and CDR2 YDEGEE. This CDR3 has 14 residues. Written as DNA, the CDR3 is TGTGCCAGCAGCTTGGGACACCCCACCGGGGAGCTGTTTTTT. Translated, it gives CASSLGHPTGELFF.

This chain uses TRBV9 with TRBJ2-4, with 10 bases lining up with TRBD1. Trimming removed 0 bases from V and 0 bases from J; junction bases left unmatched: 12. CDR1 SGDLS and CDR2 YYNGEE come from the germline V gene. The CDR3 runs to 20 residues. The CDR3 DNA reads as TGTGCCAGCAGCGTAGGAGGAGAGACAGGGGGCGAACTAGCCAAAAACATTCAGTACTTC. Translated, it gives CASSVGGETGGELAKNIQYF. The whole variable domain, filled in from reference TRBV9 and TRBJ2-4, reads DSGVTQTPKHLITATGQRVTLRCSPRSGDLSVYWYQQSLDQGLQFLIQYYNGEERAKGNILERFSAQQFPDLHSELNLSSLELGDSALYFCASSVGGETGGELAKNIQYFGAGTRLSVL.

The chain is built from TRBV28 and TRBJ1-4, with 7 bases identical to TRBD1. V lost 10 bases, J lost 7 bases, and 6 bases stayed unmatched. This CDR3 spans 12 amino acids. Germline V lookup: CDR1 MDHEN, CDR2 SYDVKM. The CDR3 here is CATRGGSEKLFF. In DNA, the CDR3 is TGTGCCACCCGAGGGGGCAGTGAAAAACTGTTTTTT.

In its sample, this clone was seen once. This sequence joins TRBV2 and TRBJ2-1; 9 bases agree with TRBD1. Trimming took 4 bases from V and 2 from J; bases not matched to a gene: 6. This CDR3 has 16 amino acids. Germline CDR1 SNHLY, CDR2 FYNNEI. In DNA form, the CDR3 reads TGTGCCAGCAGTGGCCCGGGACAGGGTACCTACAATGAGCAGTTCTTC. Its protein product is CASSGPGQGTYNEQFF.

The chain is built from TRBV15 and TRBJ2-1, with unresolved D. Trimming took off 8 bases at V and 0 bases at J, with 14 bases between the two ends. The CDR3 totals 15 residues. Per the germline V gene, CDR1 is LNHNV and CDR2 is YYDKDF (reference sequence). CDR3: CATRRSLSSYNEQFF. For the CDR3, the DNA is TGTGCCACCCGTCGGTCCTTGAGCTCCTACAATGAGCAGTTCTTC.

The chain uses TRBV9 and TRBJ2-5; unclear D gene. Trimming took off 0 bases at V and 2 bases at J, with 14 bases between the two ends. CDR3 length equals 16 residues. From germline, CDR1 is SGDLS and CDR2 YYNGEE. For the CDR3, the DNA is TGTGCCAGCAGCGTAGGATGGGGTTCCCGTCAAGAGACCCAGTACTTC. Amino acids: CASSVGWGSRQETQYF.

The V call is TRBV6-5, the J call TRBJ1-6, with D perhaps TRBD1 (6 bases). The V gene lost 6 bases and the J gene lost 9 bases, with 12 bases spanning the gap. Germline CDR1 reads MNHEY; CDR2 reads SVGAGI. The CDR3 has 13 amino acids. CDR3 amino acids: CASSRGQSSPLHF. In nucleotides, the CDR3 is TGTGCCAGCAGCCGCGGACAGTCTTCACCCCTCCACTTT.

This clone has a handful of counts. The V gene is TRBV7-8, the J gene TRBJ2-3; D is uncertain. V lost 5 bases to trimming and J lost 3 bases, with 9 bases between them. CDR3 length: 13 residues. Germline-derived CDR1 and CDR2 are SGHVS and FQNEAQ. CDR3 residues: CASSRAETDTQYF. For the CDR3, the DNA is TGTGCCAGCAGCCGCGCGGAAACAGATACGCAGTATTTT.